This section outlines one TCR beta chain sequence together with its context. The method was immunoSEQ multiplex PCR; TCRdb's version includes in-frame clones alone and lacks a portion of them. The profile shows approximately 500,000 clones, around 90% of them singletons. Trimming took 0 bases from V and 5 from J, leaving 14 bases between them. CDR1 and CDR2 (germline): WSHSY, SAAADI. The CDR3 covers 15 residues. This sample is drawn from a study of blood T cell repertoires in COVID-19. The clonotype comes from a woman aged 50 to 60 with COVID-19, enrolled during active disease. The rearrangement joins TRBV10-2 to TRBJ2-7; TRBD1 is a possible D gene (5 bases). Sequencing used peripheral blood. In DNA form, the CDR3 reads TGCGCCAGCAGTGAGTCAGGGGTCTTTGACGACGAGCAGTACTTC. It encodes CASSESGVFDDEQYF.